This T cell receptor beta chain appears in the sequencing data of a study of control samples from healthy donors and cancer patients (dated by TCRdb to 2020 to 2021). For this chain, trimming is 3 bases at the V end and 5 bases at the J end, and the number of junction bases without a gene match is 1. Based on the germline V gene, the CDR1 and CDR2 sequences are SGHAT and FQNNGV. The cysteine opens and the phenylalanine closes a CDR3 of 13 amino acids. The entry retains the CDR3 DNA only, 39 bases that are in frame from base 1. This clone was counted once. Its antigen is unknown. One base away there is no much larger clone; base qualities are not given. The library relied on the immunoSEQ multiplex PCR assay. TCRdb obtained this table from immuneACCESS and retained in-frame rearrangements with V and J assigned. These tables miss some clones; where compared with another copy, unresolved V genes account for less than half of the shortfall, and the remainder is unexplained. The sample table records about 110,000 clones; around 89% of these occur just once. 3.5% to 4% of the sample is in the top ten clones.

The source of this sequence is a woman between 55 and 75 years old with lung cancer. The rearranged chain carries TRBV11-2 and TRBJ2-5; the central 9 bases match TRBD2. The sample comprised PBMCs. CDR3 region: CASSFSGSETQYF. At the DNA level, the sequence is TGTGCCAGCAGCTTTAGCGGGAGTGAGACCCAGTACTTC.